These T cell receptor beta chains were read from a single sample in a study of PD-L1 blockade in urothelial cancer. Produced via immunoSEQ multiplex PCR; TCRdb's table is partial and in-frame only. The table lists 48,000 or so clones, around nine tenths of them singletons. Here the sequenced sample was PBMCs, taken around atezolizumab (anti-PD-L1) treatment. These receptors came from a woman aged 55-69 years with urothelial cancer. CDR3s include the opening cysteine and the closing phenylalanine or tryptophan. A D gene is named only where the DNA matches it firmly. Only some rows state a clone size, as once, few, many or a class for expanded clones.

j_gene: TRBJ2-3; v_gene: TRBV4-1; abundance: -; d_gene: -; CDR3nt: TGCGCCAGCAGCCAAGATCAGGGGATTACACCGGGGTATTTT; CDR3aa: CASSQDQGITPGYF
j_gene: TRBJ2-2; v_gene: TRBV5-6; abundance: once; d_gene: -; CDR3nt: TGTGCCAGCAGCTTTTTTCCCTCGAACACCGGGGAGCTGTTTTTT; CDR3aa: CASSFFPSNTGELFF
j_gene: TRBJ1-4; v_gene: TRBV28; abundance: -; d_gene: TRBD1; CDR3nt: TGTGCCAGCAGTTCTATACGTCGGGACAGGGACGAAAAACTGTTTTTT; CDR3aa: CASSSIRRDRDEKLFF
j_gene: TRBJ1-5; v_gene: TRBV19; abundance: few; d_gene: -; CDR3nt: TGTGCCAGTAGTCGGCAGGGATTCAATCAGCCCCAGCATTTT; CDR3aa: CASSRQGFNQPQHF
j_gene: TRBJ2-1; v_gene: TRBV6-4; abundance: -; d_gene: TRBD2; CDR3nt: TGTGCCAGCAGACTAGCGGGAGGGGGGCCGGATGAGCAGTTCTTC; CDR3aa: CASRLAGGGPDEQFF
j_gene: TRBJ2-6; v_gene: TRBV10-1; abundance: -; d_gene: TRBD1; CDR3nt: TGCGCCACCCGGGACAGGGACTATGGGGCCAACGTCCTGACTTTC; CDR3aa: CATRDRDYGANVLTF
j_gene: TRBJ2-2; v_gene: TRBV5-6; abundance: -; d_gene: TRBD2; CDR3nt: TGTGCCAGCAGCCCAACTAGCGGGAGGGGAGGCGGGGAGCTGTTTTTT; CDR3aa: CASSPTSGRGGGELFF
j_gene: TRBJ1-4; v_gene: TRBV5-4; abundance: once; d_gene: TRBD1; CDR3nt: TGTGCCAGCAGCACTGGACAGGGGAGGGAAAAACTGTTTTTT; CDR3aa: CASSTGQGREKLFF
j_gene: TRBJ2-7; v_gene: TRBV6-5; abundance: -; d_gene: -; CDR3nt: TGTGCCAGCAGTGAAACAGGGCGCTCCTACGAGCAGTACTTC; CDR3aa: CASSETGRSYEQYF
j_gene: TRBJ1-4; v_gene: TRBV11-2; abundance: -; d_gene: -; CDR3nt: TGTGCCAGCACCGCTTCATCACAGAATAATGAAAAACTGTTTTTT; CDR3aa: CASTASSQNNEKLFF
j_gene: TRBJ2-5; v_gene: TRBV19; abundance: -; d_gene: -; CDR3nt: TGTGCCAGTAGTATCCAGGACACCTCCCAAGAGACCCAGTACTTC; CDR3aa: CASSIQDTSQETQYF
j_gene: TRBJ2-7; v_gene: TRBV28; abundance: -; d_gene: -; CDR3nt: TGTGCCAGCAGTTTTACAGGGTACGAGCAGTACTTC; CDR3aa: CASSFTGYEQYF
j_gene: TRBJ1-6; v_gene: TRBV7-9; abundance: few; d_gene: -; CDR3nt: TGTGCCAGCAGCTTAGCACCAGGTCAGCATAATTCACCCCTCCACTTT; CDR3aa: CASSLAPGQHNSPLHF
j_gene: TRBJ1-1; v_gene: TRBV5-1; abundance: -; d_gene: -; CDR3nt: TGCGCCAGCAGACCGTCCAGTCAGAACACTGAAGCTTTCTTT; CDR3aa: CASRPSSQNTEAFF
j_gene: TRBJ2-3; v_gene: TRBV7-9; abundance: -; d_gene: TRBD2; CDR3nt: TGTGCCAGCGGGGGGCGGGAGGGCCGGAATACGCAGTATTTT; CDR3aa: CASGGREGRNTQYF
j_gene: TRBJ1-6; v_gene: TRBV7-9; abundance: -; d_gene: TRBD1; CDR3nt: TGTGCCAGCAGCTCCATCCGGGGACAGAGGACACCCCTCCACTTT; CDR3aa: CASSSIRGQRTPLHF
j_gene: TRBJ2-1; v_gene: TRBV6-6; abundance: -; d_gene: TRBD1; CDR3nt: TGTGCCAGCACCTACAGGGGGCAGGTAGGAAATGAGCAGTTCTTC; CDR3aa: CASTYRGQVGNEQFF
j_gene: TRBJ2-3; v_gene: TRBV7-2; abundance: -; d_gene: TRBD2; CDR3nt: TGTGCCAGCAGCTTAGCTGGAGCGGGGGGTACAGATACGCAGTATTTT; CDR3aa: CASSLAGAGGTDTQYF
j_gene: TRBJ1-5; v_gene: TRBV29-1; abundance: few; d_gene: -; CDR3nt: TGCAGCGTCCGGGACACACAGAATAGCAATCAGCCCCAGCATTTT; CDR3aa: CSVRDTQNSNQPQHF
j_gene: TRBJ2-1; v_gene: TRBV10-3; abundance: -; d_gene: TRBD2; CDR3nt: TGTGCCATCAGTGAGTCCACTAGCGGAGACAATGAGCAGTTCTTC; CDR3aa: CAISESTSGDNEQFF
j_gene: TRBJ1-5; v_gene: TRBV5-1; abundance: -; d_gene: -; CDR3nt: TGCGCCAGCAGCTTGGAAAGTAGGGAGAATCAGCCCCAGCATTTT; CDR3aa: CASSLESRENQPQHF
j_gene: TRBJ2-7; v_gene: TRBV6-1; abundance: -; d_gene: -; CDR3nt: TGTGCCAGCAGCACGGCGGGTCAGCAGTACTTC; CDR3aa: CASSTAGQQYF
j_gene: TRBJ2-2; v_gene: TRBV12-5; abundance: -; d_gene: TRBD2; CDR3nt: TGTGCTAGTGGCGGAGGTCGGCACGGGGGGGTGAACACCGGGGAGCTGTTTTTT; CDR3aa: CASGGGRHGGVNTGELFF
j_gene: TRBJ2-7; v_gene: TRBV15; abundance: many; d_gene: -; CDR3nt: TGTGCCACCGGGGCCGGGCGGGGGCGGGGGAACGAGCAGTACTTC; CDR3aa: CATGAGRGRGNEQYF
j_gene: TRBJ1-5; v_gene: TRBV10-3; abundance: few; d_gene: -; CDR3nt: TGTGCCATCAGACAGGATAGCAATCAGCCCCAGCATTTT; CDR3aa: CAIRQDSNQPQHF
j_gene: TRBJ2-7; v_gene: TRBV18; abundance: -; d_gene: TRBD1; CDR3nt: TGTGCCAGCTCTCATGACAGGGCTTCGGGCGAGCAGTACTTC; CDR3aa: CASSHDRASGEQYF
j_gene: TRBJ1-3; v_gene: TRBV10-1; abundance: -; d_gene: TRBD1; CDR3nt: TGCGCCAGCAGTGACGGGACAGGGGTTTCTGGAAACACCATATATTTT; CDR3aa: CASSDGTGVSGNTIYF
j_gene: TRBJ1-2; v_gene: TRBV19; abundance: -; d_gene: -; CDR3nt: TGTGCCAGTAGTAGGGCAGTGCCCTTTCTATCTTCTAACTATGGCTACACCTTC; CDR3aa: CASSRAVPFLSSNYGYTF
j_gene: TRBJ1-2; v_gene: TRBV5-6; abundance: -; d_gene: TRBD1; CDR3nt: TGTGCCAGCAGCTCACAGGGGCGGTATGGCTACACCTTC; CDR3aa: CASSSQGRYGYTF